What follows describes a single TCR beta chain. Its cognate antigen is unknown. The donors were part of the validation cohort, which consisted of about 120 subjects and was separate from the first cohort of 666 subjects. The record originates from a study of cytomegalovirus exposure and HLA in healthy donors. General study results and limits: Reported performance of the classifier showed diagnosis of cytomegalovirus status with high specificity and sensitivity.

This CDR3 has 14 amino acids. The germline V gene has CDR1 SGHNT and CDR2 YENEEA. Trimming took 3 bases from V and 6 from J, leaving 15 bases between them. Measured with immunoSEQ multiplex PCR; TCRdb has only the in-frame clones, and not every one. The profile shows 110,000 to 150,000 clones, more than 85% of them singletons. Sample: PBMCs. The receptor was derived from a man aged 18 to 30 in good health and CMV-seronegative. The chain uses TRBV11-3 and TRBJ2-7; D uncertain. CDR3 sequence (DNA): TGTGCCAGCAGCTTGACTGGGTTTGGCTCCGAGCAGTACGTC. This codes for CASSLTGFGSEQYV.